The entry that follows covers one T cell receptor beta chain sequence. This CDR3 comprises 18 residues. After removal of 1 base from V and 4 bases from J, the junction contained 15 bases not matched to a gene. Germline assignment: CDR1 LNHDA and CDR2 SQIVND (reference sequence). The data are from a study of blood T cell repertoires in COVID-19. Generated by immunoSEQ multiplex PCR, the TCRdb table keeps only in-frame clones and is missing some. The table shows around 150,000 clones, with approximately 92% occurring only once. Specimen: peripheral blood. The source is a woman between 50 and 59 years old with acute or convalescent COVID-19. This chain joins TRBV19 and TRBJ1-2; 7 bases are a match to TRBD1. CDR3 sequence (DNA): TGTGCCAGTAGTATAGGTGGCACAGGGGAAGAGGGAATCTATGGCTACACCTTC. Its protein is CASSIGGTGEEGIYGYTF.